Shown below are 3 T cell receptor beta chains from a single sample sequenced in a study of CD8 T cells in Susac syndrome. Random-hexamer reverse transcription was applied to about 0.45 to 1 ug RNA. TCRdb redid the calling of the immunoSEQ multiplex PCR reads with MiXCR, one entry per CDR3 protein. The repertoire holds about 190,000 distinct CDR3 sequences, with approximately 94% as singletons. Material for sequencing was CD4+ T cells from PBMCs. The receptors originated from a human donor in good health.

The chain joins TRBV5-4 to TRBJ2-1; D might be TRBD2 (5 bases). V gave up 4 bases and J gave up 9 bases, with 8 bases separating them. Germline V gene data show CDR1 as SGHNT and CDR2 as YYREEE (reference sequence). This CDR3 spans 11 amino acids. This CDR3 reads CASSLGVEQFF. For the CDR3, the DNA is TGTGCCAGCAGCCTGGGAGTTGAGCAGTTCTTC.

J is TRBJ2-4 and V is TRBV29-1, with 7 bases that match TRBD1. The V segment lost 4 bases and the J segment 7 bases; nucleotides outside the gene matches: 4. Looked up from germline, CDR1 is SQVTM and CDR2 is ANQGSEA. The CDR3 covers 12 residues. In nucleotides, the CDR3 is TGCAGCGTTGTACAGGGGAAGAACATTCAGTACTTC. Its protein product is CSVVQGKNIQYF.

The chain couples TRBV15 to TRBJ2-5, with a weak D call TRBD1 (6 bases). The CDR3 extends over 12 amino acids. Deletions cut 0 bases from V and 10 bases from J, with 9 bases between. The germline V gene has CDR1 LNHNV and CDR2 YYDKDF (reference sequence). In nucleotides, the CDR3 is TGTGCCACCAGCAGAGATAAAGGGGGCCAGTACTTC. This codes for CATSRDKGGQYF.